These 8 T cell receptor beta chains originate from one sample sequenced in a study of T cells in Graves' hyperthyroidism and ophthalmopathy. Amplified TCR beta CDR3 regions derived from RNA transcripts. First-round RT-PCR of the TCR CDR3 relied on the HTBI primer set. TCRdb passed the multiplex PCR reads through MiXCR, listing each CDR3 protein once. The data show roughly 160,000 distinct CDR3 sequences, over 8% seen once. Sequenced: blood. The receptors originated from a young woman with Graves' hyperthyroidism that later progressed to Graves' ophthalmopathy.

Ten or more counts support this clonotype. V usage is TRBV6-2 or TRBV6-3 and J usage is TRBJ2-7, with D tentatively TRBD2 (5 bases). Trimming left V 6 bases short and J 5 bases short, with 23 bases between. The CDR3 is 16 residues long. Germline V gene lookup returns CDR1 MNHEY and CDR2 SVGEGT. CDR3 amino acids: CASRNEGTLQSNEQYF. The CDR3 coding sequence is TGTGCCAGCAGGAACGAGGGCACTCTCCAAAGCAACGAGCAGTACTTC.

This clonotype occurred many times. The CDR3 loop reads CASSQEGGGTLAEAFF. The CDR3 coding sequence is TGTGCCAGCAGCCAAGAGGGTGGGGGGACGCTAGCAGAAGCTTTCTTT. V usage is TRBV3-1 and J usage is TRBJ1-1; a weak D match, TRBD1 (5 bases). Trimming pared 0 bases from V and 8 bases from J, leaving 19 bases between. Germline assignment: CDR1 LGHDT and CDR2 YNNKEL (reference sequence). The CDR3 sequence is 16 residues long.

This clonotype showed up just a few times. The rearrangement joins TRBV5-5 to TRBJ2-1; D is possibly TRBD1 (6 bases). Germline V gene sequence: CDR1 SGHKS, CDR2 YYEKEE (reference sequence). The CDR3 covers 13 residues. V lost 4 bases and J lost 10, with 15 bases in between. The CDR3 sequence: CASSLVGTLEQFF. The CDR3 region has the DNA TGTGCCAGCAGCCTGGTAGGGACACTAGAGCAGTTCTTC.

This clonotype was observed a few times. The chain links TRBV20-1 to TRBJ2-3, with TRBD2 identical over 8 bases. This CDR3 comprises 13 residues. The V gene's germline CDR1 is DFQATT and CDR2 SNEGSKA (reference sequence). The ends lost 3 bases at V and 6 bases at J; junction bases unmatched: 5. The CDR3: CSASLGGADTQYF. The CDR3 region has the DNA TGCAGTGCTAGTCTCGGGGGGGCTGATACGCAGTATTTT.

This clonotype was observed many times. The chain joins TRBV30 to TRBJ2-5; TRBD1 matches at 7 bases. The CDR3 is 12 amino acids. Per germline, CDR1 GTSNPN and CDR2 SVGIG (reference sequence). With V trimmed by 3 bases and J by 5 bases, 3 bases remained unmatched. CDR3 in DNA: TGTGCCTGGAGCCGGGACAGTGAGACCCAGTACTTC. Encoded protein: CAWSRDSETQYF.

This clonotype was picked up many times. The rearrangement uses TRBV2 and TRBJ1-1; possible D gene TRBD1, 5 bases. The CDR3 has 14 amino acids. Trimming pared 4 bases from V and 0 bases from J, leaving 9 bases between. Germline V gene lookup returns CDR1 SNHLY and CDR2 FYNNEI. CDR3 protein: CASSGQPMNTEAFF. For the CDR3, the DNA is TGTGCCAGCAGTGGACAGCCCATGAACACTGAAGCTTTCTTT.

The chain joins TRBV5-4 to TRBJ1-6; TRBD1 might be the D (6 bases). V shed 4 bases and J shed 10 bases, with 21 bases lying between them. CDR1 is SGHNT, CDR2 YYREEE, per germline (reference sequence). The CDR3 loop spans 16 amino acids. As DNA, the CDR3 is TGTGCCAGCAGCCGAACGGTACAGGGAGATTACTCACCCCTCCACTTT. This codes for CASSRTVQGDYSPLHF.

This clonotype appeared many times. The CDR3 coding sequence is TGTGCCAGCTGCCGGACAGACTCTGGAAACACCATATATTTT. Amino acid sequence: CASCRTDSGNTIYF. The chain joins TRBV6-1 to TRBJ1-3; weak D call: TRBD1 (6 bases). The CDR3 runs 14 residues. The germline CDR1 and CDR2 sequences are MNHNS and SASEGT. Trimming took 8 bases from V and 0 from J, leaving 11 bases between them.